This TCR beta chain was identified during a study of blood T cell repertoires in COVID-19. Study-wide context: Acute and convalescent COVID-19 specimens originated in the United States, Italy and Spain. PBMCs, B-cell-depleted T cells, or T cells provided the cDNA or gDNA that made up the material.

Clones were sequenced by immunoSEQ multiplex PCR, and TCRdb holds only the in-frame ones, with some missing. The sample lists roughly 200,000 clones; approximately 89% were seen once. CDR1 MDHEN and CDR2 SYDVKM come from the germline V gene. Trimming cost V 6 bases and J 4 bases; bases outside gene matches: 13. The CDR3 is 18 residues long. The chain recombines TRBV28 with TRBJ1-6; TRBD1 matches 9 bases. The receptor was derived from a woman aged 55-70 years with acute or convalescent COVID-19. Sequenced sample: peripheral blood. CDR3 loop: CASRFMGWTGAYNSPLHF. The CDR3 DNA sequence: TGTGCCAGCAGGTTTATGGGCTGGACAGGGGCTTATAATTCACCCCTCCACTTT.